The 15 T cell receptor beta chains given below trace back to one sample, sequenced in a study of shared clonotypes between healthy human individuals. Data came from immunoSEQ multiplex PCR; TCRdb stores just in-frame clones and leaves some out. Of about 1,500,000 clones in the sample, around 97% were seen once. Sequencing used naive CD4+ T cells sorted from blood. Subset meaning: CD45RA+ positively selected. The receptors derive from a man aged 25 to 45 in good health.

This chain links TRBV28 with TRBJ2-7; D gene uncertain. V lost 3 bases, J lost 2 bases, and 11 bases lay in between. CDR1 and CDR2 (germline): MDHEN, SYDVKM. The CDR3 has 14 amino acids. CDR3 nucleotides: TGTGCCAGCAGTTTCGGCCAGATCACCTACGAGCAGTACTTC. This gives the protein CASSFGQITYEQYF.

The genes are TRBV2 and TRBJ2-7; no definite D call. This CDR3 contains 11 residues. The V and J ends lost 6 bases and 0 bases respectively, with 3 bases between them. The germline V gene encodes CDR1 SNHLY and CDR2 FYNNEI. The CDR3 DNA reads TGTGCCAGCAGGAACTCCTACGAGCAGTACTTC. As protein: CASRNSYEQYF.

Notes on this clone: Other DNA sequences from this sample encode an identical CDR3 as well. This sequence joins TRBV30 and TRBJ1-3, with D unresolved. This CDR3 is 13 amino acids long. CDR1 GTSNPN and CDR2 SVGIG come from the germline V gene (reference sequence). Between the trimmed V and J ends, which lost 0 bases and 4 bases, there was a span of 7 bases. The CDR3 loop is CAWSVSTGNTIYF. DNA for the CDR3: TGTGCCTGGAGTGTATCGACCGGAAACACCATATATTTT.

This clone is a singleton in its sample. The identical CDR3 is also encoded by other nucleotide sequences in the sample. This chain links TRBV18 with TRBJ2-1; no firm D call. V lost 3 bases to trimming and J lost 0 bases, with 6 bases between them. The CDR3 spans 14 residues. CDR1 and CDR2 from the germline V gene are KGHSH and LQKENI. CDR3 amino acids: CASSPESSYNEQFF. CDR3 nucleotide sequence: TGTGCCAGCTCACCCGAAAGCTCCTACAATGAGCAGTTCTTC.

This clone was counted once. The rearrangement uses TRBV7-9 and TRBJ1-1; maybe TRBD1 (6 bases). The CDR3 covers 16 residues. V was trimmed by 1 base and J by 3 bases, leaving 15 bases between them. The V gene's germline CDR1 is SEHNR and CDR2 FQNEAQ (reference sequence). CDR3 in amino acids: CASSLEPQGYHTEAFF. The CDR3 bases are TGTGCCAGCAGCTTAGAGCCCCAGGGGTATCACACTGAAGCTTTCTTT.

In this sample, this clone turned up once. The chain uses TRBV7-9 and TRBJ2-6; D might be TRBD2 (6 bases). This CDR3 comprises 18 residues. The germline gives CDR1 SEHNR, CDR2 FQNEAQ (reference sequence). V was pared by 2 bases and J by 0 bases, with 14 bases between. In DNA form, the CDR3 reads TGTGCCAGCAGCTTACTAACTAGCTGGGACTCTGGGGCCAACGTCCTGACTTTC. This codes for CASSLLTSWDSGANVLTF.

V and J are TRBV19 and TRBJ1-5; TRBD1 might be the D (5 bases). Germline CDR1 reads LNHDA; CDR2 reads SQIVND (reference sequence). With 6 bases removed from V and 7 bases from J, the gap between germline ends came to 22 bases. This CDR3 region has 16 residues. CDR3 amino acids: CASSQNWGSGYQPQHF. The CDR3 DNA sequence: TGTGCCAGTAGCCAAAACTGGGGGAGTGGGTACCAGCCCCAGCATTTT.

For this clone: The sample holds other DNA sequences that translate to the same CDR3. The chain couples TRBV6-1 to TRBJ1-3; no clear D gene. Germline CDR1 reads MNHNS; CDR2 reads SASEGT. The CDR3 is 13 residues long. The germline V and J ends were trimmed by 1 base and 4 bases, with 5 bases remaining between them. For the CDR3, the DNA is TGTGCCAGCAGTGAAGGTTCGGGAAACACCATATATTTT. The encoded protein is CASSEGSGNTIYF.

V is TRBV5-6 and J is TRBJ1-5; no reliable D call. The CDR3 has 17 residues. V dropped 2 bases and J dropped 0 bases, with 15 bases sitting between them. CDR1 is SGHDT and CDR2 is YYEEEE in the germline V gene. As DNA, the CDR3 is TGTGCCAGCAGCTTTAACATCCCGAGGGTTAGCAATCAGCCCCAGCATTTT. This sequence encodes CASSFNIPRVSNQPQHF.

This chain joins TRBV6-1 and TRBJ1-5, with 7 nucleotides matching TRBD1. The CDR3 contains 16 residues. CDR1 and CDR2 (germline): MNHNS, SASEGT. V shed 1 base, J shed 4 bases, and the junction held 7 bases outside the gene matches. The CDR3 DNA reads TGTGCCAGCAGTGAAGGCTGGGGCAGGGGGAATCAGCCCCAGCATTTT. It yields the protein CASSEGWGRGNQPQHF.

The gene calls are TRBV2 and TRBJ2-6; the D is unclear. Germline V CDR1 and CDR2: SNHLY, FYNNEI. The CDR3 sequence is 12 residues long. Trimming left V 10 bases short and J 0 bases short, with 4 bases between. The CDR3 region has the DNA TGTGCCACCGACTCTGGGGCCAACGTCCTGACTTTC. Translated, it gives CATDSGANVLTF.

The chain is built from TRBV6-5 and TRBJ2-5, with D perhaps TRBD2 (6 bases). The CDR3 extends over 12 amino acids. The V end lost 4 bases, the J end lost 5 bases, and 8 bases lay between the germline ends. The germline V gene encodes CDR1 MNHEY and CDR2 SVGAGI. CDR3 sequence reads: CASSWGVETQYF. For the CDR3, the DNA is TGTGCCAGCAGTTGGGGGGTCGAGACCCAGTACTTC.

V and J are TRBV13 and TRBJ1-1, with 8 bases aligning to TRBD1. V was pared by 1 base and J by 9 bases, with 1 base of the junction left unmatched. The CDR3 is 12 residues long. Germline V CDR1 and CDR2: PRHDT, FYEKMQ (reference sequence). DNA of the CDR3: TGTGCCAGCAGCTTAGACAGGGGGAAAGCTTTCTTT. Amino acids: CASSLDRGKAFF.

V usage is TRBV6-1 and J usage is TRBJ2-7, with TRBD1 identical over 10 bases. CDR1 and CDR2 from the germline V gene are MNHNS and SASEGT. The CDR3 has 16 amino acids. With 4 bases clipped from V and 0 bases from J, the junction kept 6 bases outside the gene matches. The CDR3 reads CASSVGTGVPSYEQYF. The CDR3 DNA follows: TGTGCCAGCAGTGTAGGGACAGGGGTTCCCTCCTACGAGCAGTACTTC.

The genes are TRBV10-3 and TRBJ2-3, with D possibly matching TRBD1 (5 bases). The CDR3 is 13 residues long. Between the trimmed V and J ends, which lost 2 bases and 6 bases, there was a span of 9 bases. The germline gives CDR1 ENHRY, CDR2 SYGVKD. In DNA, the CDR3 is TGTGCCATCAGTGAGAGGGGTTGGGATACGCAGTATTTT. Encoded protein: CAISERGWDTQYF.